This T cell receptor (beta chain) came from a study of T-cell memory formation after mild COVID-19. TCRdb analysed the 5' RACE reads with MiXCR anew, one entry per CDR3 protein. This sample has about 400,000 distinct CDR3 sequences; roughly 15% occur once, and the top ten carry about a fifth. The CDR3 length is 10 residues. The germline gives CDR1 SGHNT, CDR2 YENEEA. This clonotype has more than one count but fewer than ten. This clonotype was sampled from a man aged 18-30 years who had mild COVID-19 (a few samples of this study predate the infection). Cell type and time point are not known. Sequencing input: PBMCs or a T cell subset sorted from them (not recorded which). The chain joins TRBV11-3 to TRBJ2-7; maybe TRBD1 (6 bases). The CDR3 bases are TGTGCCAGCAGCTGTCCAGGGGCCCGCGTC. The encoded protein is CASSCPGARV.